The 21 T cell receptor beta chains reported below all come from one sample, sequenced in a study of CD8 T cells in Susac syndrome. The authors reverse transcribed about 0.5 to 1 ug RNA with random hexamers. Via MiXCR, TCRdb re-called the immunoSEQ multiplex PCR reads, giving one row per CDR3 protein. The sample includes about 180,000 distinct CDR3 sequences, roughly 95% of them seen just once. Sequencing was performed on CD8+ T cells from PBMCs. These receptors all stem from a human donor with multiple sclerosis.

The V call is TRBV29-1, the J call TRBJ1-1; D ambiguous. The CDR3 sequence is 13 residues long. With 3 bases removed from V and 0 bases from J, the gap between germline ends came to 8 bases. CDR1 and CDR2 from the germline V gene are SQVTM and ANQGSEA. CDR3 DNA: TGCAGCGTTGAGACCGTTATGAACACTGAAGCTTTCTTT. Its protein product is CSVETVMNTEAFF.

The chain recombines TRBV18 with TRBJ1-1, with unresolved D. Germline-derived CDR1 and CDR2 are KGHSH and LQKENI. The CDR3 consists of 12 residues. Trimming cost V 4 bases and J 10 bases, with 13 bases left between them. DNA for the CDR3: TGTGCCAGCTCACTCCCGGGCACGCGAGCTTTCTTT. Translating it yields CASSLPGTRAFF.

The rearrangement links TRBV12-3 or TRBV12-4 to TRBJ2-7, with 12 bases that match TRBD1. The CDR3 contains 14 residues. Losses at the gene ends were 7 bases for V and 7 bases for J; bases not matched to a gene: 8. The chain's CDR3 is CASTVGQGAREQYF. CDR3 in DNA: TGTGCCAGCACTGTGGGACAGGGGGCGCGAGAGCAGTACTTC.

The chain uses TRBV20-1 and TRBJ2-3; a weak D match, TRBD2 (6 bases). Germline V gives CDR1 DFQATT, CDR2 SNEGSKA (reference sequence). Trimming pared 6 bases from V and 9 bases from J, leaving 10 bases between. The CDR3 runs 10 residues. The DNA for the CDR3 is TGCAGTGCCACTCTAGCGACGCAGTATTTT. It codes for CSATLATQYF.

The chain combines TRBV13 with TRBJ2-3; D gene ambiguous. Trimming took 5 bases from V and 6 from J, leaving 9 bases between them. CDR1 is PRHDT and CDR2 is FYEKMQ in the germline V gene (reference sequence). The CDR3 has 12 amino acids. The CDR3 region has the DNA TGTGCCAGCAGCCACCTCGGGGATACGCAGTATTTT. It codes for CASSHLGDTQYF.

This chain links TRBV19 with TRBJ2-1, with D maybe TRBD2 (6 bases). CDR3 length equals 13 residues. Germline values: CDR1 LNHDA, CDR2 SQIVND (reference sequence). The ends were cut back, 4 bases at V and 7 bases at J, with 11 bases in the middle. CDR3 in DNA: TGTGCCAGTAGTAGCGGGGCGGAGAATGAGCAGTTCTTC. Amino acids: CASSSGAENEQFF. Supplemented by reference TRBV19 and TRBJ2-1, the full variable domain reads DGGITQSPKYLFRKEGQNVTLSCEQNLNHDAMYWYRQDPGQGLRLIYYSQIVNDFQKGDIAEGYSVSREKKESFPLTVTSAQKNPTAFYLCASSSGAENEQFFGPGTRLTVL.

The chain combines TRBV20-1 with TRBJ2-7, with TRBD1 identical over 7 bases. CDR3 size: 15 residues. The germline gives CDR1 DFQATT, CDR2 SNEGSKA (reference sequence). Losses at the gene ends were 1 base for V and 0 bases for J; bases not matched to a gene: 6. The CDR3 nucleotides read TGCAGTGCTAGAGTCAATCGGGACAGCTCCTACGAGCAGTACTTC. Encoded protein: CSARVNRDSSYEQYF.

The chain combines TRBV4-2 with TRBJ2-3; 9 bases align to TRBD1. The CDR3 spans 15 residues. The V gene's germline CDR1 is LGHNA and CDR2 YNFKEQ. The J segment lost 14 bases and the V segment lost 4 bases, leaving 16 bases of the junction unmatched. The CDR3 reads CASSPLRTGEKDLYF. CDR3 nucleotides: TGTGCCAGCAGCCCTCTACGGACAGGGGAAAAGGATCTGTATTTT.

This clonotype has a single count. J is TRBJ2-1 and V is TRBV9; 7 positions agree with TRBD2. The ends lost 3 bases at V and 7 bases at J; junction bases unmatched: 10. The CDR3 is 15 residues long. Germline V gene sequence: CDR1 SGDLS, CDR2 YYNGEE. The CDR3: CASSDPTSIGNEQFF. The CDR3 DNA sequence: TGTGCCAGCAGCGACCCGACTAGCATCGGTAATGAGCAGTTCTTC.

The gene calls are TRBV28 and TRBJ1-5; a weak D match, TRBD1 (6 bases). The CDR3 has 14 amino acids. V was clipped by 8 bases and J by 4 bases, with 15 bases between them. CDR1 and CDR2 (germline): MDHEN, SYDVKM. The CDR3 DNA sequence: TGTGCCAGCTCCTGGACGGGGACAAATCAGCCCCAGCATTTT. It yields the protein CASSWTGTNQPQHF.

This chain uses TRBV29-1 with TRBJ1-1; D is undetermined. The V end was cut by 6 bases, the J end by 2 bases, with 10 bases between. CDR3 length equals 12 residues. Germline V lookup: CDR1 SQVTM, CDR2 ANQGSEA. The CDR3 coding sequence is TGCAGCGTGATGTCCTTAAACACTGAAGCTTTCTTT. Translating gives CSVMSLNTEAFF.

The V and J genes are TRBV6-5 and TRBJ1-6, with D possibly matching TRBD1 (5 bases). The CDR3 extends over 15 amino acids. Germline CDR1 MNHEY, CDR2 SVGAGI. The V and J ends lost 0 bases and 6 bases respectively, with 9 bases between them. DNA for the CDR3: TGTGCCAGCAGTTACTCTGGCCAGGGTAATTCACCCCTCCACTTT. It yields the protein CASSYSGQGNSPLHF.

This chain joins TRBV25-1 and TRBJ2-7; D is perhaps TRBD1 or TRBD2 (5 bases each). Trimming left V 10 bases short and J 3 bases short, with 16 bases between. Germline CDR1 reads MGHDK; CDR2 reads SYGVNS. The CDR3 consists of 13 residues. For the CDR3, the DNA is TGTGCCAATTCGGGGCCATACCACTACGAGCAGTACTTC. Its protein product is CANSGPYHYEQYF.

The chain employs TRBV29-1 and TRBJ1-2, with TRBD1 identical over 9 bases. The CDR3 is 16 amino acids. J lost 0 bases, V lost 4 bases, and 9 bases had no gene match. Per germline, CDR1 SQVTM and CDR2 ANQGSEA. The chain's CDR3 is CSVVSQQGAPNYGYTF. CDR3 nucleotides: TGCAGCGTTGTTTCCCAACAGGGGGCCCCTAACTATGGCTACACCTTC.

The rearrangement joins TRBV9 to TRBJ2-1, with 12 bases fitting TRBD2. From germline, CDR1 is SGDLS and CDR2 YYNGEE. With V trimmed by 0 bases and J by 5 bases, 6 bases remained unmatched. CDR3 length equals 17 residues. The CDR3 loop is CASSVAPLAGGNNEQFF. CDR3 nucleotides: TGTGCCAGCAGCGTAGCCCCTCTAGCGGGAGGGAACAATGAGCAGTTCTTC.

The rearrangement uses TRBV12-3 or TRBV12-4 and TRBJ2-2; D ambiguous. This CDR3 comprises 13 residues. V was cut by 5 bases and J by 7 bases, with 11 bases left in between. This chain's CDR3 is CASSIRYGGELFF. The CDR3 DNA reads as TGTGCCAGCAGTATTCGATATGGCGGGGAGCTGTTTTTT.

This rearrangement joins TRBV12-3 or TRBV12-4 to TRBJ1-1; D gene unclear. V was cut by 2 bases and J by 7 bases, with 11 bases left in between. The CDR3 loop spans 13 amino acids. Here the CDR3 reads CASSLWGADEAFF. The CDR3 nucleotides read TGTGCCAGCAGTTTATGGGGAGCGGATGAAGCTTTCTTT.

The sample holds a few counts of this clonotype. The chain is built from TRBV5-4 and TRBJ1-2, with D perhaps matching TRBD1 (5 bases). The CDR3 is 14 residues long. Germline V gene sequence: CDR1 SGHNT, CDR2 YYREEE (reference sequence). V lost 0 bases and J lost 4, with 10 bases in between. CDR3 sequence reads: CASSLGQGSYGYTF. The CDR3 nucleotides are TGTGCCAGCAGCTTGGGTCAGGGATCCTATGGCTACACCTTC.

The rearrangement joins TRBV7-3 to TRBJ1-1; D is uncertain. CDR1 and CDR2 (germline): SGHTA, FQGTGA. V lost 4 bases, J lost 4 bases, and 10 bases lay in between. The CDR3 contains 13 residues. This CDR3 is CASSWGYGTEAFF. CDR3 sequence (DNA): TGTGCCAGCAGCTGGGGATATGGCACTGAAGCTTTCTTT.

This clonotype was counted once. The V gene is TRBV27, the J gene TRBJ2-1, with unresolved D. Looked up from germline, CDR1 is MNHEY and CDR2 is SMNVEV (reference sequence). The CDR3 loop spans 11 amino acids. V was cut by 7 bases and J by 6 bases, with 7 bases left in between. This CDR3 reads CASTRSNEQFF. For the CDR3, the DNA is TGTGCCAGCACTAGGTCCAATGAGCAGTTCTTC.

In its sample, this clonotype was seen a few times. The V and J genes are TRBV18 and TRBJ2-1, with no clear D. Germline assignment: CDR1 KGHSH and CDR2 LQKENI. V dropped 6 bases and J dropped 9 bases, with 12 bases sitting between them. The CDR3 extends over 12 amino acids. The CDR3 sequence is CASSYQTFEQFF. In DNA, the CDR3 is TGTGCCAGCTCTTATCAGACCTTTGAGCAGTTCTTC.